The clone carrying this T cell receptor beta chain was seen just once. Its antigen is not identified. This sample was taken from a study of CD8+ T cells in alopecia areata. For the study at large: A 6-month off-drug phase came after tofacitinib, which had lasted 6 to 18 months. Overall study findings and caveats: Administration of tofacitinib significantly diminished scalp clonality and expanded CD8+ clones within the top 100. Under tofacitinib, numerous expanded lesional clonotypes remained detectable in scalp and blood. Higher clonality was seen in lesional scalp than in normal scalp, especially in alopecia totalis/universalis.

RNA was extracted and reverse transcribed into cDNA as the sequencing template. Measured with immunoSEQ multiplex PCR; TCRdb has only the in-frame clones, and not every one. Of about 290,000 clones detected, nearly 60% appear once; the ten largest clones hold under 2%. Sample treatment: oral pan-JAK inhibitor, 5-10 mg twice daily. This specimen consisted of CD4+ T cells sorted from blood, obtained at week 24, from a patient treated with tofacitinib. This TCR was recovered from a human donor with alopecia areata.

CDR3 region: CASSPKGGGNTEAFF. CDR3 bases: TGCGCCAGCAGCCCTAAAGGGGGCGGGAACACTGAAGCTTTCTTT. The chain has TRBV4-3 and TRBJ1-1, with 7 nucleotides matching TRBD1. This CDR3 has 15 amino acids. V was clipped by 4 bases and J by 1 base; unmatched bases: 6. Germline V gene data show CDR1 as LGHNA and CDR2 as YSLEER.